These 30 T cell receptor beta chains share one sample of origin, sequenced in a study of blood T cell repertoires in COVID-19. Libraries were prepared by immunoSEQ multiplex PCR; TCRdb keeps only in-frame clonotypes and omits some of them. Of under 75,000 clones in the sample, approximately 88% are singletons; the top ten hold 2% to 2.5%. Material: peripheral blood. The source of these receptors is a human donor in a cohort sampled during active COVID-19.

The CDR3 loop is CASSHSYEQYF. CDR3 DNA: TGTGCCAGCAGCCACAGCTACGAGCAGTACTTC. The chain joins TRBV7-9 to TRBJ2-7, with D unclear. V was clipped by 5 bases and J by 3 bases, with 5 bases between them. The CDR3 is 11 residues long. Germline V CDR1 and CDR2: SEHNR, FQNEAQ (reference sequence).

The chain combines TRBV5-8 with TRBJ1-3; 8 bases agree with TRBD1. This CDR3 contains 15 residues. Germline V gives CDR1 SGHTS, CDR2 YDEGEE. V shed 1 base, J shed 4 bases, and the junction held 4 bases outside the gene matches. The CDR3 DNA sequence: TGTGCCAGCAGCTTGCAGGGGGCCGACGGAAACACCATATATTTT. Protein: CASSLQGADGNTIYF. The entire variable domain, with the rest obtained from reference TRBV5-8 and TRBJ1-3, is as follows: EAGVTQSPTHLIKTRGQQATLRCSPISGHTSVYWYQQALGLGLQFLLWYDEGEERNRGNFPPRFSGRQFPNYSSELNVNALELEDSALYLCASSLQGADGNTIYFGEGSWLTVV.

The gene calls are TRBV27 and TRBJ2-6, with D possibly TRBD2 on 6 matching bases. V was pared by 6 bases and J by 1 base, with 19 bases between. The CDR3 is 18 amino acids. Germline V CDR1 and CDR2: MNHEY, SMNVEV (reference sequence). The CDR3 DNA follows: TGTGCCAGCAGATTTGTCGGGAGAGCAAAATCTGGGGCCAACGTCCTGACTTTC. This sequence encodes CASRFVGRAKSGANVLTF.

The V and J genes are TRBV4-1 and TRBJ1-3, with D unresolved. V lost 3 bases and J lost 4, with 7 bases in between. Germline assignment: CDR1 MGHRA and CDR2 YSYEKL. The CDR3 runs 13 residues. The CDR3 region is CASSQVLGNTIYF. Written as DNA, the CDR3 is TGCGCCAGCAGCCAGGTACTCGGAAACACCATATATTTT.

The chain couples TRBV12-3 or TRBV12-4 to TRBJ1-1, with 9 bases lining up with TRBD1. J was trimmed by 6 bases and V by 6 bases; bases with no gene match: 5. This CDR3 comprises 13 residues. This chain's CDR3 is CASRGQGTAEAFF. In nucleotides, the CDR3 is TGTGCCAGCAGGGGACAGGGCACCGCTGAAGCTTTCTTT.

V gene TRBV19 combines with J gene TRBJ2-7; possibly TRBD2 for D (6 bases). The CDR3 covers 14 residues. Germline V gives CDR1 LNHDA, CDR2 SQIVND (reference sequence). Trimming removed 2 bases from V and 6 bases from J, with 14 bases in between. CDR3 in amino acids: CASSISRTRGEQYF. The DNA for the CDR3 is TGTGCCAGTAGTATAAGCCGGACGCGGGGCGAGCAGTACTTC.

V usage is TRBV11-2 and J usage is TRBJ1-6; 7 positions agree with TRBD1. This CDR3 spans 17 amino acids. Trimming cost V 2 bases and J 9 bases; bases outside gene matches: 13. From germline, CDR1 is SGHAT and CDR2 FQNNGV. CDR3 nucleotide sequence: TGTGCCAGCAGCTTAATGCCAAGACAGGGATGGGCTTCACCCCTCCACTTT. Amino acid sequence: CASSLMPRQGWASPLHF.

CDR3 sequence (DNA): TGTGCCAGCAGAACCGGGACTAGCGGGGCCTCCTACGAGCAGTACTTC. This codes for CASRTGTSGASYEQYF. J is TRBJ2-7 and V is TRBV27; TRBD2 matches 13 bases. The junction had 5 bases not matched to a gene; V was cut back by 6 bases and J by 0 bases. Germline CDR1 MNHEY, CDR2 SMNVEV (reference sequence). The CDR3 extends over 16 amino acids.

This chain links TRBV5-1 with TRBJ1-2; D perhaps matches TRBD1 (5 bases). CDR1 is SGHRS, CDR2 YFSETQ, per germline. This CDR3 is 13 amino acids long. The V and J ends lost 0 bases and 6 bases respectively, with 9 bases between them. In DNA form, the CDR3 reads TGCGCCAGCAGCTTGGGTCAGGGAAATGGCTACACCTTC. Protein sequence: CASSLGQGNGYTF.

This chain links TRBV30 with TRBJ2-7; D remains unclear. Germline V gene sequence: CDR1 GTSNPN, CDR2 SVGIG (reference sequence). V was cut by 0 bases and J by 3 bases, with 6 bases left in between. This CDR3 has 12 amino acids. CDR3 nucleotide sequence: TGTGCCTGGAGTGTACAAAGCTACGAGCAGTACTTC. This gives the protein CAWSVQSYEQYF.

The sample holds one count of this clone. V gene TRBV6-5 combines with J gene TRBJ2-2; a weak D match, TRBD2 (5 bases). The CDR3 runs to 12 residues. The V end was cut by 8 bases, the J end by 4 bases, with 8 bases between. CDR1 and CDR2 from the germline V gene are MNHEY and SVGAGI. The CDR3 loop is CASGRGTGELFF. In DNA, the CDR3 is TGTGCCAGCGGTCGGGGCACCGGGGAGCTGTTTTTT.

The chain couples TRBV19 to TRBJ2-7; 9 bases are a match to TRBD2. The germline V gene has CDR1 LNHDA and CDR2 SQIVND (reference sequence). The ends lost 3 bases at V and 1 base at J; junction bases unmatched: 1. The CDR3 has 14 residues. DNA of the CDR3: TGTGCCAGTAGTATGGCGGGAGGGTCCTACGAGCAGTACTTC. The encoded protein is CASSMAGGSYEQYF. Drawing the rest from reference TRBV19 and TRBJ2-7, the complete variable domain is DGGITQSPKYLFRKEGQNVTLSCEQNLNHDAMYWYRQDPGQGLRLIYYSQIVNDFQKGDIAEGYSVSREKKESFPLTVTSAQKNPTAFYLCASSMAGGSYEQYFGPGTRLTVT.

This clone showed up just once. The V and J genes are TRBV11-2 and TRBJ2-3, with TRBD2 as a possible D gene (6 bases). Per germline, CDR1 SGHAT and CDR2 FQNNGV. V dropped 1 base and J dropped 0 bases, with 11 bases sitting between them. The CDR3 spans 16 residues. CDR3 nucleotides: TGTGCCAGCAGCTTAGGAATTAGCGGAAGCACAGATACGCAGTATTTT. It specifies CASSLGISGSTDTQYF.

The chain employs TRBV28 and TRBJ1-4; 9 nucleotides match TRBD1. Trimming removed 0 bases from V and 8 bases from J; junction bases left unmatched: 7. This CDR3 contains 16 residues. Germline CDR1 MDHEN, CDR2 SYDVKM. The CDR3 reads CASSLWAGQGREKLFF. The CDR3 nucleotides are TGTGCCAGCAGTTTATGGGCGGGACAGGGACGAGAAAAACTGTTTTTT.

V and J are TRBV28 and TRBJ1-2; TRBD1 matches at 8 bases. CDR3 size: 17 residues. V shed 3 bases and J 3 bases; nucleotides not matched to a gene: 12. Germline V CDR1 and CDR2: MDHEN, SYDVKM. CDR3 protein: CASSFPRTGKAHYGYTF. The DNA for the CDR3 is TGTGCCAGCAGTTTCCCTAGGACAGGGAAGGCGCACTATGGCTACACCTTC.

Written as DNA, the CDR3 is TGTGCCAGCAGTTTTGCAGGGATTTCCGATGAGCAGTTCTTC. This translates into CASSFAGISDEQFF. V and J are TRBV28 and TRBJ2-1; TRBD1 might be the D (5 bases). This CDR3 region has 14 residues. Trimming shortened V by 3 bases and J by 8 bases, and 14 bases separated the two germline ends. The germline gives CDR1 MDHEN, CDR2 SYDVKM. Full variable domain (missing parts from reference TRBV28 and TRBJ2-1): DVKVTQSSRYLVKRTGEKVFLECVQDMDHENMFWYRQDPGLGLRLIYFSYDVKMKEKGDIPEGYSVSREKKERFSLILESASTNQTSMYLCASSFAGISDEQFFGPGTRLTVL.

This clone was counted once. This chain connects TRBV7-9 to TRBJ2-2; 8 positions agree with TRBD2. The length of the CDR3 is 18 residues. V trimming: 1 base; J trimming: 6 bases; junction bases outside the gene matches: 13. Germline V gene data show CDR1 as SEHNR and CDR2 as FQNEAQ (reference sequence). In nucleotides, the CDR3 is TGTGCCAGCAGCTTAGGGCCTGGGAATAGCGGGATCGCCGGGGAGCTGTTTTTT. Translation gives CASSLGPGNSGIAGELFF.

The CDR3 nucleotides are TGTGCCAGCAGCTTGACTGACAGGGAAAACTATGGCTACACCTTC. It yields the protein CASSLTDRENYGYTF. This sequence joins TRBV5-4 and TRBJ1-2; 7 bases align to TRBD1. Looked up from germline, CDR1 is SGHNT and CDR2 is YYREEE (reference sequence). The CDR3 is 15 amino acids. V trimming: 1 base; J trimming: 2 bases; junction bases outside the gene matches: 5.

The rearrangement uses TRBV28 and TRBJ1-4; 9 nucleotides match TRBD1. Germline lookup yields CDR1 MDHEN and CDR2 SYDVKM. After removal of 1 base from V and 10 bases from J, the junction contained 10 bases not matched to a gene. This CDR3 comprises 16 residues. As DNA, the CDR3 is TGTGCCAGCAGTTTATACGTGGGACAGGGAGGGGGAAAACTGTTTTTT. Amino acids: CASSLYVGQGGGKLFF. The full variable domain, rest sourced from reference TRBV28 and TRBJ1-4, is DVKVTQSSRYLVKRTGEKVFLECVQDMDHENMFWYRQDPGLGLRLIYFSYDVKMKEKGDIPEGYSVSREKKERFSLILESASTNQTSMYLCASSLYVGQGGGKLFFGSGTQLSVL.

The gene calls are TRBV5-4 and TRBJ2-7, with 7 bases fitting TRBD1. The CDR3 extends over 14 amino acids. CDR1 is SGHNT, CDR2 YYREEE, per germline (reference sequence). V was clipped by 7 bases and J by 2 bases; unmatched bases: 9. The CDR3 sequence is CASARGQTTYEQYF. The CDR3 bases are TGTGCCAGCGCCCGGGGACAGACCACCTACGAGCAGTACTTC.

The V call is TRBV27, the J call TRBJ1-2; maybe TRBD1 (6 bases). The germline V and J ends were trimmed by 3 bases and 4 bases, with 12 bases remaining between them. Germline CDR1 is MNHEY and CDR2 is SMNVEV (reference sequence). CDR3 length: 14 amino acids. CDR3 sequence: CASSFTQGSYGYTF. The DNA of the CDR3 is TGTGCCAGCAGTTTTACTCAGGGGTCCTATGGCTACACCTTC.

The rearrangement links TRBV19 to TRBJ2-7; no firm D call. CDR1 and CDR2 (germline): LNHDA, SQIVND (reference sequence). The V gene lost 3 bases and the J gene lost 5 bases, with 8 bases spanning the gap. This CDR3 contains 12 residues. The CDR3, as DNA: TGTGCCAGTAGTATTTTAAACAACGAGCAGTACTTC. Translation gives CASSILNNEQYF. The variable domain in full, with the rest retrieved from reference TRBV19 and TRBJ2-7, is DGGITQSPKYLFRKEGQNVTLSCEQNLNHDAMYWYRQDPGQGLRLIYYSQIVNDFQKGDIAEGYSVSREKKESFPLTVTSAQKNPTAFYLCASSILNNEQYFGPGTRLTVT.

About this clone itself: This specimen includes other DNA sequences encoding the same CDR3. This chain uses TRBV6-2 or TRBV6-3 with TRBJ1-5; 7 bases align to TRBD1. V was clipped by 6 bases and J by 3 bases; unmatched bases: 5. This CDR3 region has 14 residues. In germline, CDR1 is MNHEY, CDR2 SVGEGT. The CDR3 bases are TGTGCCAGCAGCTCGACAGGGACCAATCAGCCCCAGCATTTT. The encoded protein is CASSSTGTNQPQHF.

This clone was seen a handful of times. The chain joins TRBV5-1 to TRBJ2-7; TRBD2 agrees at 7 bases. Per germline, CDR1 SGHRS and CDR2 YFSETQ. The CDR3 is made up of 14 amino acids. Trimming at V came to 4 bases and at J to 2 bases, leaving 6 bases not matched to a gene. DNA of the CDR3: TGCGCCAGCAGCACGGGGGAGGGAACCTACGAGCAGTACTTC. As protein: CASSTGEGTYEQYF. Drawing the rest from reference TRBV5-1 and TRBJ2-7, the complete variable domain is KAGVTQTPRYLIKTRGQQVTLSCSPISGHRSVSWYQQTPGQGLQFLFEYFSETQRNKGNFPGRFSGRQFSNSRSEMNVSTLELGDSALYLCASSTGEGTYEQYFGPGTRLTVT.

V usage is TRBV28 and J usage is TRBJ1-6; 10 nucleotides match TRBD1. There are 16 residues in the CDR3. Germline V gives CDR1 MDHEN, CDR2 SYDVKM. Trimming at V came to 2 bases and at J to 9 bases, leaving 7 bases not matched to a gene. DNA of the CDR3: TGTGCCAGCAGTTTAGGGACAGGGGCCATCGGTTCACCCCTCCACTTT. Amino acids: CASSLGTGAIGSPLHF. Full variable domain (outside the CDR3, taken from reference TRBV28 and TRBJ1-6): DVKVTQSSRYLVKRTGEKVFLECVQDMDHENMFWYRQDPGLGLRLIYFSYDVKMKEKGDIPEGYSVSREKKERFSLILESASTNQTSMYLCASSLGTGAIGSPLHFGNGTRLTVT.

For the CDR3, the DNA is TGTGCCAGCAACCGCCTAGCGGGATCAGGGAATGAGCAGTTCTTC. Residues: CASNRLAGSGNEQFF. The chain recombines TRBV6-5 with TRBJ2-1, with TRBD2 matching 9 bases. The V gene end was trimmed by 7 bases and the J gene end by 7 bases; junction bases not matched to a gene: 11. Germline-derived CDR1 and CDR2 are MNHEY and SVGAGI. The CDR3 loop spans 15 amino acids.

V gene TRBV7-8 combines with J gene TRBJ1-5; 8 bases are shared with TRBD1. The CDR3 is made up of 15 amino acids. With V trimmed by 5 bases and J by 3 bases, 6 bases remained unmatched. From germline, CDR1 is SGHVS and CDR2 FQNEAQ. CDR3 sequence: CASSRGQGYNQPQHF. Written as DNA, the CDR3 is TGTGCCAGCAGCCGAGGACAGGGTTACAATCAGCCCCAGCATTTT.

Concerning this clone: Germline and junction disagree at one end, which may indicate a read error. The rearrangement links TRBV7-7 to TRBJ1-6; D gene ambiguous. CDR3 length equals 16 residues. Germline CDR1 is SSHAT and CDR2 is FNYEAQ (reference sequence). The chain's CDR3 is CASSLASTSINSPLHF. As DNA, the CDR3 is TGTGCTAGCAGCTTAGCTTCGACATCAATCAATTCACCCCTCCACTTT.

The V call is TRBV11-2, the J call TRBJ2-7, with 7 bases lining up with TRBD2. The germline V gene has CDR1 SGHAT and CDR2 FQNNGV. Trimming took 0 bases from V and 0 from J; bases not matched to a gene: 2. The CDR3 covers 15 residues. The CDR3 spells CASSLDAGVSYEQYF. The CDR3, as DNA: TGTGCCAGCAGCTTAGATGCGGGAGTCTCCTACGAGCAGTACTTC.

Judged by abundance, this clone is medium-sized. The rearrangement uses TRBV6-2 or TRBV6-3 and TRBJ2-4; D is unresolved. Germline V gene sequence: CDR1 MNHEY, CDR2 SVGEGT. The CDR3 is made up of 12 amino acids. The germline V and J ends were trimmed by 0 bases and 8 bases, with 5 bases remaining between them. The CDR3 DNA reads as TGTGCCAGCAGTTACTCACGGGACATTCAGTACTTC. As protein: CASSYSRDIQYF.